Reported below is one T cell receptor beta chain. Its target is unknown. These data are taken from a study of T-cell memory formation after mild COVID-19. Findings and caveats of the study: Shrinking CD4+ clones were chiefly CM and EM; CD8+ ones were chiefly EMRA.

TCRdb re-called the 5' RACE reads with MiXCR, one entry per CDR3 protein. This table holds 300,000 to 400,000 distinct CDR3 sequences, roughly 15% found once. This clonotype was obtained from a man between 18 and 29 years old who had mild COVID-19 (a few samples of this study predate the infection). Cell type and time point are not known. The sequenced material came from PBMCs or a T cell subset sorted from them (not recorded which).

The CDR3 protein is CASSREGLQNYGYTF. CDR3 sequence (DNA): TGCGCCAGCAGCCGTGAGGGACTCCAGAACTATGGCTACACCTTC. The genes are TRBV4-3 and TRBJ1-2; tentatively, D is TRBD1 (5 bases). Germline assignment: CDR1 LGHNA and CDR2 YSLEER. The CDR3 covers 15 residues. V was trimmed by 4 bases and J by 2 bases, leaving 14 bases between them.